These 9 T cell receptor beta chains came from one sample sequenced in a study of T cell responses to AZD1222 COVID-19 vaccine. Method: immunoSEQ multiplex PCR; TCRdb's copy keeps in-frame clones and lacks some. The table shows approximately 80,000 clones, with approximately 91% occurring only once. Sequencing used peripheral blood, obtained on day 0 of MenACWY control vaccination. All receptors come from an adult in good health.

CDR3 DNA: TGCGCCAGCAGCATCCCTAGCGGGGGGGGTGCAACAGATACGCAGTATTTT. It yields the protein CASSIPSGGGATDTQYF. The chain has TRBV5-1 and TRBJ2-3; 12 bases are shared with TRBD2. This CDR3 spans 17 amino acids. The J segment lost 3 bases and the V segment lost 4 bases, leaving 9 bases of the junction unmatched. Germline V gene lookup returns CDR1 SGHRS and CDR2 YFSETQ.

The chain is built from TRBV7-2 and TRBJ2-3; no clear D gene. V lost 5 bases to trimming and J lost 4 bases, with 19 bases between them. CDR1 and CDR2 (germline): SGHTA, FQGNSA. The CDR3 consists of 16 residues. CDR3 nucleotides: TGTGCCAGCAGCATTATGGGCCCAACCACGGCAGATACGCAGTATTTT. Protein product: CASSIMGPTTADTQYF. The entire variable domain, with the rest obtained from reference TRBV7-2 and TRBJ2-3, is as follows: GAGVSQSPSNKVTEKGKDVELRCDPISGHTALYWYRQSLGQGLEFLIYFQGNSAPDKSGLPSDRFSAERTGGSVSTLTIQRTQQEDSAVYLCASSIMGPTTADTQYFGPGTRLTVL.

This clone has just one count. This chain links TRBV7-3 with TRBJ2-6, with 9 positions matching TRBD1. The trim removed 4 bases at V and 0 bases at J, leaving 13 bases unmatched. The CDR3 covers 20 residues. Germline V gene sequence: CDR1 SGHTA, CDR2 FQGTGA. CDR3 sequence (DNA): TGTGCCAGCAGCTCAAGCCCGGGACAGGGAGTTCGCTCTGGGGCCAACGTCCTGACTTTC. The encoded protein is CASSSSPGQGVRSGANVLTF.

This clone showed up just once. The chain carries TRBV5-1 and TRBJ2-7, with a weak D call TRBD1 (5 bases). V lost 1 base to trimming and J lost 6 bases, with 8 bases between them. Germline-derived CDR1 and CDR2 are SGHRS and YFSETQ. The CDR3 spans 12 residues. CDR3 residues: CASSLRGTEQYF. Here the CDR3 DNA reads TGCGCCAGCAGCTTGAGGGGTACCGAGCAGTACTTC.

DNA for the CDR3: TGTGCCAGCAGCGCGGGGAAGGGCTACTATGGCTACACCTTC. This encodes CASSAGKGYYGYTF. This rearrangement joins TRBV9 to TRBJ1-2; D gene ambiguous. Germline V gene lookup returns CDR1 SGDLS and CDR2 YYNGEE. Trimming took off 3 bases at V and 3 bases at J, with 12 bases between the two ends. The CDR3 length is 14 residues.

The rearrangement links TRBV2 to TRBJ2-1; D gene uncertain. The CDR3 has 15 residues. Trimming cost V 4 bases and J 8 bases, with 18 bases left between them. Germline V lookup: CDR1 SNHLY, CDR2 FYNNEI. CDR3 nucleotides: TGTGCCAGCAGTGTTCGTCCAAGCCCTATCGATGAGCAGTTCTTC. It codes for CASSVRPSPIDEQFF.

The genes are TRBV12-5 and TRBJ2-1; tentatively, D is TRBD1 (6 bases). V was clipped by 6 bases and J by 3 bases, with 12 bases between them. Germline assignment: CDR1 LGHNT and CDR2 FRNRAP. This CDR3 region has 14 residues. The CDR3 spells CASGPPDSYNEQFF. CDR3 sequence (DNA): TGTGCTAGTGGCCCTCCGGACAGCTACAATGAGCAGTTCTTC.

The J gene is TRBJ1-5, the V gene TRBV7-9, with no clear D. Trimming cost V 5 bases and J 7 bases, with 15 bases left between them. This CDR3 has 14 residues. The V gene's germline CDR1 is SEHNR and CDR2 FQNEAQ (reference sequence). CDR3 in DNA: TGTGCCAGCAGCCAAGGAGCCTCAGAGCAGCCCCAGCATTTT. Translated, it gives CASSQGASEQPQHF.

This clone was found once. The J gene is TRBJ2-7, the V gene TRBV19, with D maybe TRBD2 (6 bases). Trimming removed 6 bases at V and 4 bases at J, with 10 bases between. The germline V gene has CDR1 LNHDA and CDR2 SQIVND (reference sequence). This CDR3 spans 12 amino acids. Here the CDR3 reads CASSGGEYEQYF. CDR3 DNA: TGTGCCAGTAGCGGGGGAGAATACGAGCAGTACTTC.